A selection of T cell receptor beta chains follows, all from one sample in a study of T cell responses to AZD1222 COVID-19 vaccine. Here immunoSEQ multiplex PCR was the method, and the copy in TCRdb shows in-frame clones only, minus some. This table has 150,000 to 200,000 clones, around nine tenths appearing once. This specimen was peripheral blood, taken on day 0 of AZD1222 vaccination. The receptor set was obtained from an adult in good health. Each CDR3 is given with its conserved first and last residue.

j_gene | v_gene | CDR3aa
TRBJ1-2 | TRBV27 | CASSLSPIDRRYGYTF
TRBJ1-2 | TRBV14 | CASSLDTNYGYTF
TRBJ2-1 | TRBV6-2/TRBV6-3 | CASSTSSYNEQFF
TRBJ1-1 | TRBV10-2 | CASTLREGGTEAFF
TRBJ2-7 | TRBV2 | CASSHRTGVYEQYF
TRBJ2-5 | TRBV27 | CASSFGGTQETQYF
TRBJ1-2 | TRBV7-9 | CASAEGDWGYTF
TRBJ2-3 | TRBV4-1 | CASSQVWEGSDTQYF
TRBJ1-1 | TRBV6-5 | CATQGGQNTEAFF
TRBJ1-3 | TRBV4-1 | CASSQRASGNTIYF
TRBJ2-6 | TRBV2 | CASRNEIGANVLTF
TRBJ2-1 | TRBV19 | CASSIGSGGANNEQFF
TRBJ1-5 | TRBV4-1 | CASSQDENSNQPQHF
TRBJ1-2 | TRBV29-1 | CSGFLGGVSYGYTF
TRBJ2-3 | TRBV7-3 | CASAGSDTQYF
TRBJ2-7 | TRBV4-2 | CASSQDASGGSYEQYF